Given below is one TCR beta chain in context. Its antigen is as yet unknown. This specimen comes from a study of T cell responses to AZD1222 COVID-19 vaccine. General study results and limits: Increases in Spike-specific TCR breadth and depth were seen after two AZD1222 doses. Possibly, clonal diversity was underestimated; donors were largely white British and included more females. Baseline seropositives among AZD1222 recipients totaled only five or six. There were repertoire samples only from the period after the peak T cell response.

The protocol was immunoSEQ multiplex PCR, while the TCRdb copy is restricted to in-frame clones and leaves out a portion. The sample lists about 200,000 clones; 92% were seen once. Germline values: CDR1 ENHRY, CDR2 SYGVKD. V trimming: 8 bases; J trimming: 3 bases; junction bases outside the gene matches: 13. The length of the CDR3 is 16 residues. The TCR sequence derives from an adult in good health. The V gene is TRBV10-3, the J gene TRBJ1-3, with 7 nucleotides matching TRBD1. Sample: peripheral blood, taken on day 0 of AZD1222 vaccination. DNA for the CDR3: TGTGCCATCTCCGGGACAGAGACTCCTCTTGGAAACACCATATATTTT. This codes for CAISGTETPLGNTIYF.